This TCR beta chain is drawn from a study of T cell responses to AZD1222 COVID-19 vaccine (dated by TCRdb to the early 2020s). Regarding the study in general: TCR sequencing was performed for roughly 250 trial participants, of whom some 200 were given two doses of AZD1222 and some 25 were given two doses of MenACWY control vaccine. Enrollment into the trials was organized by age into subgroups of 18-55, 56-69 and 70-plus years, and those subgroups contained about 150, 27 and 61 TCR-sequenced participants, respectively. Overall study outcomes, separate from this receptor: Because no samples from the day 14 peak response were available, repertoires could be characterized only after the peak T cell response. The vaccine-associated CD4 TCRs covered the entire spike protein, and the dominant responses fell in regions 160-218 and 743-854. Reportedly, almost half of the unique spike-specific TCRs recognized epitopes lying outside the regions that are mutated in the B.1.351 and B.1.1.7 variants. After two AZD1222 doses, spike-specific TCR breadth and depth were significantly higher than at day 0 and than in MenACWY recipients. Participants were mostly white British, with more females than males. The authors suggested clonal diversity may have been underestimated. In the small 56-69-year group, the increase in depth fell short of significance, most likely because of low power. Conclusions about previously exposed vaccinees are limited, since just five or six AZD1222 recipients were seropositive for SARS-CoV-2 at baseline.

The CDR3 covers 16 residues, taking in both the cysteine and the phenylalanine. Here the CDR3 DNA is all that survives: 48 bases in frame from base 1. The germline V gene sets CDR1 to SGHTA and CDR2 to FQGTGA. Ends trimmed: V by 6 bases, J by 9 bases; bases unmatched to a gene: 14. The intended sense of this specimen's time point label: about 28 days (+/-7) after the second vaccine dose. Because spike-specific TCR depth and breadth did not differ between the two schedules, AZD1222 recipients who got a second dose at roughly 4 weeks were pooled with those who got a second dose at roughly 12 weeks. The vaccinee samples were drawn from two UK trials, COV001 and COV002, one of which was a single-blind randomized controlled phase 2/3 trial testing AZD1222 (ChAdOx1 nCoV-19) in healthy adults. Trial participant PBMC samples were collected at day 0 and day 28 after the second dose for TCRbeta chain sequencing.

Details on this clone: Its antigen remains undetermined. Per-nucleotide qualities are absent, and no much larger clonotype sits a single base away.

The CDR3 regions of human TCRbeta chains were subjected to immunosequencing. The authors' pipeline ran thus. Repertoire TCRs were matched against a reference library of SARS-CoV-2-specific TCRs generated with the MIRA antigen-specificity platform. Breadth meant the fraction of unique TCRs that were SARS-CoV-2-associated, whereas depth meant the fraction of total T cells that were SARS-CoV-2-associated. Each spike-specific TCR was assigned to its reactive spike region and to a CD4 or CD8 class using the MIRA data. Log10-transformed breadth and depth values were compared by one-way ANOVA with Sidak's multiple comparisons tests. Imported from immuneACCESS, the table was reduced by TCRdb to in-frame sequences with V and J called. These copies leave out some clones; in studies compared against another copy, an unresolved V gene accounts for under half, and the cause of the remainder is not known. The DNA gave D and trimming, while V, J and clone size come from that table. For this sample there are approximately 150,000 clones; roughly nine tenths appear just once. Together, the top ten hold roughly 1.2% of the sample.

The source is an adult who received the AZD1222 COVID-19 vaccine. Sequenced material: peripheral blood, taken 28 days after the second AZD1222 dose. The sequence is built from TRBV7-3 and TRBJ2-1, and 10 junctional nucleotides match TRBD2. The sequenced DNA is TGTGCCAGCAGTTACCTCAGCGGGGGGGCATATGGTGAGCAGTTCTTC. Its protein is CASSYLSGGAYGEQFF.